The next 11 T cell receptor beta chains were all read from a single sample in a study of blood T cell repertoires in COVID-19. This table comes from immunoSEQ multiplex PCR, and its TCRdb copy is limited to in-frame clones, with some not included. The repertoire has 140,000 to 150,000 clones, approximately 90% of them found once; the top ten carry roughly 2.9%. The sample consisted of peripheral blood. Receptor source: a man between 60 and 75 years old with active or convalescent COVID-19.

A remark on this clone: This may be a read error: a much more frequent sequence differs by one nucleotide. The genes are TRBV5-6 and TRBJ1-1; TRBD1 might be the D (6 bases). Germline CDR1 reads SGHDT; CDR2 reads YYEEEE. Deletions cut 6 bases from V and 3 bases from J, with 9 bases between. This CDR3 has 12 residues. The CDR3 coding sequence is TGTGCCAGCAACGAGGGGGACACTGAAGCTTTCTTT. As protein: CASNEGDTEAFF.

V is TRBV6-5 and J is TRBJ2-2, with TRBD2 as a possible D gene (6 bases). V lost 6 bases to trimming and J lost 2 bases, with 13 bases between them. Looked up from germline, CDR1 is MNHEY and CDR2 is SVGAGI. This CDR3 region has 15 residues. The CDR3 is CASRAAGRNTGELFF. The CDR3 bases are TGTGCCAGCAGGGCGGCGGGACGCAACACCGGGGAGCTGTTTTTT.

The rearrangement uses TRBV5-1 and TRBJ2-7, with 9 nucleotides matching TRBD1. The CDR3 runs to 15 residues. Trimming at V came to 0 bases and at J to 6 bases, leaving 7 bases not matched to a gene. Germline V lookup: CDR1 SGHRS, CDR2 YFSETQ. The DNA of the CDR3 is TGCGCCAGCAGCTTGGTAGGACAGGGGAGGGCCGAGCAGTACTTC. This encodes CASSLVGQGRAEQYF.

The chain couples TRBV5-1 to TRBJ2-1; a weak D match, TRBD2 (6 bases). This CDR3 is built from 16 residues. Trimming pared 7 bases from V and 7 bases from J, leaving 24 bases between. Germline CDR1 is SGHRS and CDR2 is YFSETQ. As DNA, the CDR3 is TGCGCCAGCCGCCCGGAGGGACGGGGAGCCGAGAATGAGCAGTTCTTC. It specifies CASRPEGRGAENEQFF.

The J gene is TRBJ2-5, the V gene TRBV25-1, with TRBD2 matching over 9 bases. The V and J ends lost 6 bases and 1 base, in that order; junction bases with no gene match: 3. The germline V gene has CDR1 MGHDK and CDR2 SYGVNS. The CDR3 contains 14 residues. The CDR3, as DNA: TGTGCCAGCAGCCTAGCGGGAAGCCAAGAGACCCAGTACTTC. It yields the protein CASSLAGSQETQYF.

The V gene is TRBV18, the J gene TRBJ1-1; D remains unclear. V lost 3 bases to trimming and J lost 2 bases, with 10 bases between them. The V gene's germline CDR1 is KGHSH and CDR2 LQKENI. This CDR3 is built from 14 residues. CDR3 protein: CASSPSGENTEAFF. DNA of the CDR3: TGTGCCAGCTCACCCTCGGGAGAAAACACTGAAGCTTTCTTT.

The chain has TRBV5-4 and TRBJ1-2; TRBD1 matches 9 bases. The CDR3 consists of 13 residues. CDR1 and CDR2 from the germline V gene are SGHNT and YYREEE (reference sequence). Trimming took 1 base from V and 10 from J; bases not matched to a gene: 5. The chain's CDR3 is CASSLNRDRDYTF. CDR3 nucleotide sequence: TGTGCCAGCAGCTTGAATAGGGACAGGGACTACACCTTC.

The CDR3 protein is CASGSGTSGNTIYF. CDR3 in DNA: TGTGCTAGTGGTTCCGGGACAAGTGGAAACACCATATATTTT. This chain joins TRBV12-5 and TRBJ1-3; possibly TRBD1 for D (6 bases). The germline gives CDR1 LGHNT, CDR2 FRNRAP. The CDR3 contains 14 residues. The V end was cut by 4 bases, the J end by 3 bases, with 10 bases between.

The chain recombines TRBV6-5 with TRBJ1-4; 7 bases are a match to TRBD1. V was pared by 8 bases and J by 10 bases, with 4 bases of the junction left unmatched. There are 11 residues in the CDR3. The germline V gene encodes CDR1 MNHEY and CDR2 SVGAGI. Written as DNA, the CDR3 is TGTGCCAGCGGTAGACAGGGAAAACTGTTTTTT. As protein: CASGRQGKLFF.

This clone appeared a few times. V usage is TRBV20-1 and J usage is TRBJ1-1, with D perhaps matching TRBD1 (5 bases). Trimming removed 3 bases from V and 10 bases from J, with 15 bases in between. Per the germline V gene, CDR1 is DFQATT and CDR2 is SNEGSKA (reference sequence). CDR3 length: 12 residues. CDR3 coding DNA: TGCAGTGCTAGTTCGGTTGCAGGGCTAGCTTTCTTT. It specifies CSASSVAGLAFF.

This clone was detected once. This chain joins TRBV7-2 and TRBJ2-5; no firm D call. The V and J ends lost 5 bases and 0 bases respectively, with 10 bases between them. CDR3 length equals 14 residues. Germline assignment: CDR1 SGHTA and CDR2 FQGNSA. DNA of the CDR3: TGTGCCAGCAGCGCCAACGCGTACCAAGAGACCCAGTACTTC. Protein product: CASSANAYQETQYF.